This T cell receptor beta chain was sequenced in a study of graft-versus-host responses after intestinal transplantation. Turning to the study itself: For two to four years after anti-thymocyte globulin induction, all recipients took tacrolimus and steroids.

As regards this clone: Its antigen is unknown.

TCRdb keeps only in-frame clones here, not all; method: immunoSEQ multiplex PCR. The sample holds roughly 130,000 clones, roughly 91% seen once. Source: unstimulated CD4+ T cells sorted from spleen or lymph node cells, taken before intestinal transplant. The clonotype was recovered from a human donor who received an intestinal transplant.

DNA for the CDR3: TGCGCCAGCAGCTTCGCTACTAGCGGAGCGAACACCGGGGAGCTGTTTTTT. Its translation is CASSFATSGANTGELFF. The rearrangement uses TRBV5-1 and TRBJ2-2, with 8 bases matching TRBD2. The CDR3 runs to 17 residues. CDR1 and CDR2 (germline): SGHRS, YFSETQ. J was trimmed by 0 bases and V by 2 bases; bases with no gene match: 6.